Each of the 7 T cell receptor beta chains below was sequenced from the same sample in a study of T cells in Graves' hyperthyroidism and ophthalmopathy. Researchers took RNA transcripts and amplified the TCR beta CDR3 regions from them. The HTBI primer set was used in a first-round RT-PCR of the TCR CDR3. Each CDR3 protein gets one entry after TCRdb re-called the multiplex PCR reads with MiXCR. The data show hundreds of thousands of distinct CDR3 sequences, with roughly 21% seen just once and around 50% held by the top ten. Sequencing was performed on blood. The receptor set was obtained from a man aged 35-49 years with Graves' ophthalmopathy.

This clonotype turned up a few times. The gene calls are TRBV28 and TRBJ1-5; 11 bases match TRBD1. Germline CDR1 reads MDHEN; CDR2 reads SYDVKM. V lost 4 bases to trimming and J lost 4 bases; unmatched junction nucleotides: 6. The CDR3 has 16 amino acids. The CDR3 region has the DNA TGTGCCAGCAGTTCCTACGGACAGGGGGCGAATCAGCCCCAGCATTTT. It encodes CASSSYGQGANQPQHF.

This clonotype was counted a few times. The chain is built from TRBV12-3 or TRBV12-4 and TRBJ2-1; the D gene could be TRBD1 or TRBD2 (6 bases each). The CDR3 covers 14 residues. V lost 8 bases and J 3 bases, leaving 14 bases between the germline ends. The CDR3 loop reads CASGMGGHYNEQFF. CDR3 sequence (DNA): TGTGCCAGCGGCATGGGGGGACACTACAATGAGCAGTTCTTC.

Ten or more counts support this clonotype. This chain connects TRBV9 to TRBJ1-1, with D perhaps TRBD1 (5 bases). CDR3 length: 13 amino acids. Germline CDR1 SGDLS, CDR2 YYNGEE. The V end lost 5 bases, the J end lost 5 bases, and 13 bases lay between the germline ends. Written as DNA, the CDR3 is TGTGCCAGCAGTCAGGGATCGGGGACTGAAGCTTTCTTT. Its translation is CASSQGSGTEAFF.

The V and J genes are TRBV30 and TRBJ2-1, with D unclear. This CDR3 comprises 14 residues. The germline V gene has CDR1 GTSNPN and CDR2 SVGIG (reference sequence). V was clipped by 3 bases and J by 8 bases, with 17 bases between them. CDR3 nucleotide sequence: TGTGCCTGGAGCCAAACCCTTCTTGGATATGAGCAGTTCTTC. Its translation: CAWSQTLLGYEQFF.

There are a few counts of this clonotype. CDR3: CASSLNRATKNTIYF. CDR3 coding DNA: TGTGCCAGCAGCTTAAACAGGGCCACGAAAAACACCATATATTTT. The rearrangement uses TRBV11-2 and TRBJ1-3; tentatively, D is TRBD1 (6 bases). Germline-derived CDR1 and CDR2 are SGHAT and FQNNGV. V shed 2 bases and J shed 6 bases, with 14 bases lying between them. This CDR3 spans 15 amino acids.

This rearrangement joins TRBV20-1 to TRBJ2-1, with 7 bases fitting TRBD2. The V gene's germline CDR1 is DFQATT and CDR2 SNEGSKA (reference sequence). The CDR3 is 15 residues long. Trimming at V came to 4 bases and at J to 3 bases, leaving 9 bases not matched to a gene. For the CDR3, the DNA is TGCAGTGCTAAACGTCCCGCTAGCGGCTACAATGAGCAGTTCTTC. Its translation: CSAKRPASGYNEQFF.

Only a few counts were recorded for this clonotype. This sequence joins TRBV20-1 and TRBJ2-7; 10 positions agree with TRBD2. CDR3 size: 14 residues. The V gene's germline CDR1 is DFQATT and CDR2 SNEGSKA (reference sequence). The junction had 5 bases not matched to a gene; V was cut back by 2 bases and J by 4 bases. The CDR3 sequence: CSARRRTSGYEQYF. The CDR3 region has the DNA TGCAGTGCTAGACGAAGGACTAGCGGATACGAGCAGTACTTC.